The 28 T cell receptor beta chains below were found in one sample sequenced in a study of blood T cell repertoires in COVID-19. Sequencing was performed with immunoSEQ multiplex PCR; in TCRdb, only in-frame clones are kept and a portion is missing. The data contain 90,000 to 120,000 clones, roughly 80% of them seen just once; the ten biggest clones take up about 3.3%. Sequencing was carried out using peripheral blood. These receptors were obtained from a woman at least 80 years old with active or convalescent COVID-19.

The chain links TRBV7-9 to TRBJ1-1; D is unclear. Germline CDR1 is SEHNR and CDR2 is FQNEAQ (reference sequence). Trimming pared 5 bases from V and 1 base from J, leaving 8 bases between. The CDR3 consists of 13 residues. CDR3 region: CASSRTGNTEAFF. The CDR3 DNA follows: TGTGCCAGCAGCCGCACGGGGAACACTGAAGCTTTCTTT.

The chain carries TRBV11-2 and TRBJ2-3; 10 bases line up with TRBD2. J lost 6 bases, V lost 5 bases, and 8 bases had no gene match. The CDR3 is 15 residues long. Germline CDR1 reads SGHAT; CDR2 reads FQNNGV. CDR3 nucleotide sequence: TGTGCCAGCAGCCCTAGCGGGAGAATCGTTGATACGCAGTATTTT. Amino acids: CASSPSGRIVDTQYF.

By share of the sample, this clone is medium-sized. The chain is built from TRBV10-3 and TRBJ1-2, with 11 positions matching TRBD1. The CDR3 is 13 amino acids. The germline V gene has CDR1 ENHRY and CDR2 SYGVKD. V lost 6 bases to trimming and J lost 4 bases; unmatched junction nucleotides: 1. In nucleotides, the CDR3 is TGTGCCATCAGGGGGACAGGGGGCTATGGCTACACCTTC. Translated: CAIRGTGGYGYTF.

The rearrangement links TRBV10-3 to TRBJ2-7; D may be TRBD2 (6 bases). CDR1 and CDR2 (germline): ENHRY, SYGVKD. The length of the CDR3 is 12 residues. V lost 2 bases and J lost 6, with 8 bases in between. DNA for the CDR3: TGTGCCATCAGTGAGATCGGGGGCGAGCAGTACTTC. Translating it yields CAISEIGGEQYF.

The chain recombines TRBV28 with TRBJ2-1; D is perhaps TRBD1 (5 bases). Looked up from germline, CDR1 is MDHEN and CDR2 is SYDVKM. The V end lost 5 bases, the J end lost 10 bases, and 21 bases lay between the germline ends. The CDR3 covers 15 residues. CDR3 protein: CASSLPAAGPKEQFF. The CDR3 nucleotides are TGTGCCAGCAGTCTACCCGCGGCAGGGCCAAAAGAGCAGTTCTTC.

The genes are TRBV19 and TRBJ2-7, with TRBD1 identical over 10 bases. The ends lost 3 bases at V and 6 bases at J; junction bases unmatched: 8. The CDR3 covers 15 residues. Germline V gene lookup returns CDR1 LNHDA and CDR2 SQIVND (reference sequence). CDR3 coding DNA: TGTGCCAGTAGTATGAACCGGGACAGGGGTTCCGAGCAGTACTTC. This gives the protein CASSMNRDRGSEQYF.

The chain couples TRBV30 to TRBJ1-2, with D perhaps TRBD1 (5 bases). Germline values: CDR1 GTSNPN, CDR2 SVGIG (reference sequence). Trimming removed 0 bases from V and 8 bases from J, with 19 bases in between. This CDR3 region has 15 residues. The DNA of the CDR3 is TGTGCCTGGAGTGTAGGGGTAGGCCCCGGAGGGGGCTACACCTTC. Translation: CAWSVGVGPGGGYTF.

The gene calls are TRBV7-2 and TRBJ2-3, with 14 bases that match TRBD2. CDR3 size: 16 residues. With V trimmed by 5 bases and J by 4 bases, 5 bases remained unmatched. In germline, CDR1 is SGHTA, CDR2 FQGNSA. DNA of the CDR3: TGTGCCAGCAGCGGGGGACTAGCGGGAGTATCAGATACGCAGTATTTT. It encodes CASSGGLAGVSDTQYF. Full variable domain (outside the CDR3, taken from reference TRBV7-2 and TRBJ2-3): GAGVSQSPSNKVTEKGKDVELRCDPISGHTALYWYRQSLGQGLEFLIYFQGNSAPDKSGLPSDRFSAERTGGSVSTLTIQRTQQEDSAVYLCASSGGLAGVSDTQYFGPGTRLTVL.

The gene calls are TRBV7-3 and TRBJ2-2; TRBD1 is a possible D gene (6 bases). Germline V gene sequence: CDR1 SGHTA, CDR2 FQGTGA. Trimming pared 3 bases from V and 5 bases from J, leaving 16 bases between. CDR3 size: 16 residues. This CDR3 reads CASSFHRGQGTGELFF. CDR3 bases: TGTGCCAGCAGCTTTCATCGGGGCCAGGGGACCGGGGAGCTGTTTTTT.

This chain links TRBV2 with TRBJ1-5; D is ambiguous. There are 13 residues in the CDR3. V lost 7 bases and J 6 bases, leaving 13 bases between the germline ends. Germline V gives CDR1 SNHLY, CDR2 FYNNEI. CDR3 loop: CASISQTGQPQHF. CDR3 sequence (DNA): TGTGCCAGCATCAGTCAGACGGGTCAGCCCCAGCATTTT. Filled out from reference TRBV2 and TRBJ1-5, the complete variable domain reads EPEVTQTPSHQVTQMGQEVILRCVPISNHLYFYWYRQILGQKVEFLVSFYNNEISEKSEIFDDQFSVERPDGSNFTLKIRSTKLEDSAMYFCASISQTGQPQHFGDGTRLSIL.

The V call is TRBV5-1, the J call TRBJ1-4; 7 bases are shared with TRBD1. The CDR3 loop spans 17 amino acids. The V and J ends lost 2 bases and 7 bases, in that order; junction bases with no gene match: 14. Germline V gene lookup returns CDR1 SGHRS and CDR2 YFSETQ. The CDR3 loop reads CASSFISPGQNFEKLFF. The DNA for the CDR3 is TGCGCCAGCAGCTTTATATCCCCGGGACAGAACTTTGAAAAACTGTTTTTT. Filled out from reference TRBV5-1 and TRBJ1-4, the complete variable domain reads KAGVTQTPRYLIKTRGQQVTLSCSPISGHRSVSWYQQTPGQGLQFLFEYFSETQRNKGNFPGRFSGRQFSNSRSEMNVSTLELGDSALYLCASSFISPGQNFEKLFFGSGTQLSVL.

The rearrangement uses TRBV6-5 and TRBJ2-3; 9 positions match TRBD2. The CDR3 length is 13 residues. Germline loops: CDR1 MNHEY, CDR2 SVGAGI. Trimming removed 6 bases from V and 6 bases from J; junction bases left unmatched: 4. CDR3 nucleotides: TGTGCCAGCAGAGTAGCGGGAGCCGATACGCAGTATTTT. Translated: CASRVAGADTQYF.

The rearrangement uses TRBV18 and TRBJ1-2; the match to TRBD1 covers 12 bases. The germline CDR1 and CDR2 sequences are KGHSH and LQKENI. The CDR3 totals 16 residues. V shed 3 bases, J shed 5 bases, and the junction held 7 bases outside the gene matches. Written as DNA, the CDR3 is TGTGCCAGCTCACCGTATTGGGGACAGGGGGCGTATGGCTACACCTTC. Encoded protein: CASSPYWGQGAYGYTF.

Concerning this clone itself: At one end, the junction sequence differs from germline, possibly due to a read error. The chain combines TRBV19 with TRBJ1-2; a possible D gene is TRBD1 (6 bases). This CDR3 has 16 residues. Germline values: CDR1 LNHDA, CDR2 SQIVND (reference sequence). CDR3 coding DNA: TGTGCCAGTAGGATAGACGGGACAAGAGCTAACTATGGCTACACCTTC. Translating it yields CASRIDGTRANYGYTF.

The chain has TRBV28 and TRBJ1-2; 7 positions agree with TRBD1. V was clipped by 7 bases and J by 2 bases; unmatched bases: 16. The CDR3 has 17 amino acids. Germline assignment: CDR1 MDHEN and CDR2 SYDVKM. CDR3 amino acids: CASNVISSGTENYGYTF. CDR3 coding DNA: TGTGCCAGCAATGTCATATCGTCCGGGACAGAAAACTATGGCTACACCTTC.

The chain recombines TRBV25-1 with TRBJ1-2; no firm D call. The ends were cut back, 6 bases at V and 4 bases at J, with 9 bases in the middle. There are 12 residues in the CDR3. From germline, CDR1 is MGHDK and CDR2 SYGVNS. The DNA for the CDR3 is TGTGCCAGCAGCGGAAGAGGCTATGGCTACACCTTC. Amino acid sequence: CASSGRGYGYTF.

This rearrangement joins TRBV5-1 to TRBJ1-1; 9 bases line up with TRBD1. This CDR3 is built from 14 residues. J lost 6 bases, V lost 4 bases, and 7 bases had no gene match. Germline CDR1 reads SGHRS; CDR2 reads YFSETQ. The CDR3, as DNA: TGCGCCAGCAGCCCGGCGGGACAGGGATCTGAAGCTTTCTTT. This encodes CASSPAGQGSEAFF.

This clone has only a few counts. The rearrangement joins TRBV24-1 to TRBJ2-2; 8 bases are shared with TRBD1. Trimming cost V 5 bases and J 6 bases; bases outside gene matches: 13. The CDR3 length is 17 residues. The germline gives CDR1 KGHDR, CDR2 SFDVKD. The CDR3 loop is CATSALQGQGAPGELFF. CDR3 DNA sequence: TGTGCCACCAGTGCCCTACAGGGGCAGGGGGCGCCCGGGGAGCTGTTTTTT.

The V call is TRBV6-2 or TRBV6-3, the J call TRBJ1-2, with a tentative D call TRBD1 (5 bases). Germline V gene lookup returns CDR1 MNHEY and CDR2 SVGEGT. Trimming removed 0 bases from V and 2 bases from J, with 7 bases in between. The CDR3 is 14 amino acids. The CDR3 protein is CASSYSGGNYGYTF. The CDR3 DNA is TGTGCCAGCAGTTACTCGGGGGGGAACTATGGCTACACCTTC.

The V and J genes are TRBV29-1 and TRBJ1-2, with D perhaps matching TRBD1 (5 bases). The V gene's germline CDR1 is SQVTM and CDR2 ANQGSEA. Trimming took 2 bases from V and 4 from J, leaving 14 bases between them. CDR3 size: 14 residues. This CDR3 reads CSVEPTGYSYGYTF. CDR3 DNA sequence: TGCAGCGTTGAACCTACAGGTTACAGCTATGGCTACACCTTC.

This chain links TRBV2 with TRBJ1-3; D is undetermined. This CDR3 is built from 13 residues. Germline-derived CDR1 and CDR2 are SNHLY and FYNNEI. Deletions cut 7 bases from V and 4 bases from J, with 11 bases between. The CDR3 protein is CASTVGSGNTIYF. For the CDR3, the DNA is TGTGCCAGCACGGTGGGTAGCGGAAACACCATATATTTT.

V gene TRBV6-5 combines with J gene TRBJ1-1; D uncertain. Germline lookup yields CDR1 MNHEY and CDR2 SVGAGI. CDR3 size: 14 residues. Trimming removed 8 bases from V and 1 base from J, with 14 bases in between. The CDR3 sequence: CASWPFGGNTEAFF. CDR3 DNA: TGTGCCAGCTGGCCCTTTGGAGGGAACACTGAAGCTTTCTTT.

Only a few counts were recorded for this clone. Here the CDR3 DNA reads TGTGCCAGCAGCCCCCTTCGGGGTTACACCGGGGAGCTGTTTTTT. It yields the protein CASSPLRGYTGELFF. The gene calls are TRBV3-1 (or the pseudogene TRBV3-2) and TRBJ2-2; D might be TRBD2 (5 bases). V was pared by 4 bases and J by 3 bases, with 12 bases between. CDR1 and CDR2 (germline): LGHDT, YNNKEL (reference sequence). CDR3 length: 15 residues.

In this sample, this clone turned up once. This rearrangement joins TRBV19 to TRBJ2-7; 11 bases fit TRBD1. This CDR3 comprises 15 residues. The germline gives CDR1 LNHDA, CDR2 SQIVND (reference sequence). The V and J ends lost 6 bases and 5 bases, in that order; junction bases with no gene match: 9. The CDR3 DNA is TGTGCCAGTAGGGGAGAGGGACAGGGGGACCACGAGCAGTACTTC. This codes for CASRGEGQGDHEQYF.

This clone showed up just a few times. V gene TRBV21-1 combines with J gene TRBJ1-3; the table gives TRBD1 as D, unverified against the DNA. TRBV21-1 represents a pseudogene. The length of the CDR3 is 18 residues. The CDR3 DNA reads as TGTGCCAGCAGGTTGATCCCGCCGGGACAGGGGGCGCGGGACACCATATATTTT. Its translation: CASRLIPPGQGARDTIYF.

V and J are TRBV15 and TRBJ1-2; TRBD1 matches at 7 bases. Losses at the gene ends were 1 base for V and 5 bases for J; bases not matched to a gene: 10. This CDR3 has 16 residues. The germline CDR1 and CDR2 sequences are LNHNV and YYDKDF (reference sequence). The chain's CDR3 is CATSRAPRAGGYGYTF. CDR3 DNA sequence: TGTGCCACCAGCAGAGCCCCGAGGGCAGGGGGATATGGCTACACCTTC.

The chain links TRBV28 to TRBJ1-5; no reliable D call. Germline V CDR1 and CDR2: MDHEN, SYDVKM. Trimming took 4 bases from V and 5 from J, leaving 9 bases between them. There are 13 residues in the CDR3. CDR3 amino acids: CASSSGGYQPQHF. CDR3 DNA: TGTGCCAGCAGTTCAGGCGGGTATCAGCCCCAGCATTTT. Full variable domain (outside the CDR3, taken from reference TRBV28 and TRBJ1-5): DVKVTQSSRYLVKRTGEKVFLECVQDMDHENMFWYRQDPGLGLRLIYFSYDVKMKEKGDIPEGYSVSREKKERFSLILESASTNQTSMYLCASSSGGYQPQHFGDGTRLSIL.

The chain carries TRBV9 and TRBJ1-6; no definite D call. The germline V gene has CDR1 SGDLS and CDR2 YYNGEE. The V end was cut by 1 base, the J end by 7 bases, with 18 bases between. CDR3 length: 17 amino acids. This chain's CDR3 is CASSVRYQVHPNSPLHF. The CDR3 bases are TGTGCCAGCAGCGTACGATATCAGGTACACCCGAATTCACCCCTCCACTTT.